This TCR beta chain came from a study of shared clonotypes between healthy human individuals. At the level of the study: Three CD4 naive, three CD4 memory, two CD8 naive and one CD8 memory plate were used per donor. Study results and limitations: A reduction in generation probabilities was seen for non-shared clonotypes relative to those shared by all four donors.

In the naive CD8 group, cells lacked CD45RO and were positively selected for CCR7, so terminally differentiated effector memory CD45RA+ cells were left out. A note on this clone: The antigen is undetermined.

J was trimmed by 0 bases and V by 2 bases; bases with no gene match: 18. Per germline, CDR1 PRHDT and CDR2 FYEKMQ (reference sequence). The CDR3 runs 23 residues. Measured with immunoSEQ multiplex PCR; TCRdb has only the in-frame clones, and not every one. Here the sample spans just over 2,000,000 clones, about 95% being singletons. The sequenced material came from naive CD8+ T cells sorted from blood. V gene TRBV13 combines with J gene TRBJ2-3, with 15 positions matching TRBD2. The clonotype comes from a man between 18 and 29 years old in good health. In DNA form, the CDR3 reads TGTGCCAGCAGCTTATGGGGGGACTCCCCGGGACTAGCGGGAGGTCCTAGCACAGATACGCAGTATTTT. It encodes CASSLWGDSPGLAGGPSTDTQYF.